The 3 T cell receptor beta chains below were found in one sample sequenced in a study of shared clonotypes between healthy human individuals. Data came from immunoSEQ multiplex PCR; TCRdb stores just in-frame clones and leaves some out. Of some 2.3 million clones listed, approximately 95% are singletons. Material: naive CD4+ T cells from PBMCs. Subset specified: CD45RA+ positively selected. All receptors derive from a man between 18 and 29 years old in good health. Some clones in this sample may be carry-over from other donors' samples.

Details on this clone: Other DNA sequences from this sample encode an identical CDR3 as well. The CDR3 bases are TGTGCCAGCAGTTACTCGAGGGACAGCAATCAGCCCCAGCATTTT. Its translation is CASSYSRDSNQPQHF. This chain connects TRBV6-5 to TRBJ1-5; tentative D call: TRBD1 (5 bases). The CDR3 is 15 residues long. Trimming cost V 0 bases and J 1 base, with 7 bases left between them. CDR1 and CDR2 (germline): MNHEY, SVGAGI.

The chain links TRBV14 to TRBJ1-4, with TRBD1 matching 7 bases. V shed 9 bases, J shed 6 bases, and the junction held 7 bases outside the gene matches. The CDR3 has 13 amino acids. Germline V gives CDR1 SGHDN, CDR2 FVKESK. The CDR3 DNA reads TGTGCCAGTAACCGGGACAGTCATGAAAAACTGTTTTTT. As protein: CASNRDSHEKLFF.

The V and J genes are TRBV28 and TRBJ1-2, with D tentatively TRBD1 (5 bases). The CDR3 contains 13 residues. Germline V gene sequence: CDR1 MDHEN, CDR2 SYDVKM. V was cut by 7 bases and J by 8 bases, with 17 bases left in between. The CDR3 DNA reads as TGTGCCAGCATTACAAGGGGTGTAGGGGGCTACACCTTC. Protein sequence: CASITRGVGGYTF.